Presented here are 31 T cell receptor beta chains from one specimen sequenced in a study of cytomegalovirus exposure and HLA in healthy donors. The PCR made use of 60 Vbeta and 13 Jbeta primers. Clones were read by immunoSEQ multiplex PCR, and TCRdb kept only the in-frame ones, dropping some. The table lists over 200,000 clones, over 60% of them singletons. The sequencing sample was made of PBMCs. These receptors were taken from a male donor in good health and CMV-seronegative.

This chain joins TRBV19 and TRBJ1-5; D gene unclear. This CDR3 region has 11 residues. V was pared by 4 bases and J by 13 bases, with 11 bases between. Germline CDR1 LNHDA, CDR2 SQIVND (reference sequence). CDR3 nucleotides: TGTGCCAGTAGTAAACACCATCAGCAGCATTTT. Translation gives CASSKHHQQHF.

A note on this clone: The same CDR3 also results from other DNA sequences found in this sample. This rearrangement joins TRBV4-3 to TRBJ2-1; D gene uncertain. Per the germline V gene, CDR1 is LGHNA and CDR2 is YSLEER. The CDR3 has 16 amino acids. The V and J ends lost 0 bases and 0 bases respectively, with 9 bases between them. The CDR3 region is CASSQEARSSYNEQFF. The DNA for the CDR3 is TGCGCCAGCAGCCAAGAGGCTAGAAGCTCCTACAATGAGCAGTTCTTC.

J is TRBJ2-1 and V is TRBV5-8; D is perhaps TRBD1 (5 bases). This CDR3 is 16 amino acids long. Deletions cut 4 bases from V and 4 bases from J, with 18 bases between. The germline V gene has CDR1 SGHTS and CDR2 YDEGEE. The DNA of the CDR3 is TGTGCCAGCAGCCCCCCAGGGCGAGAAATATACAATGAGCAGTTCTTC. Protein: CASSPPGREIYNEQFF.

The J gene is TRBJ2-5, the V gene TRBV6-5; 8 bases line up with TRBD1. The DNA end is a closer match to TRBJ2-7, so the J assignment may be wrong. The germline CDR1 and CDR2 sequences are MNHEY and SVGAGI. This CDR3 contains 14 residues. The CDR3 bases are TGTGCCAGCGGATACAGGGGGATCACCTACGAGCAGTACTTC. Protein sequence: CASGYRGITYEQYF.

The rearrangement links TRBV5-1 to TRBJ2-3; a possible D gene is TRBD1 (5 bases). With 2 bases removed from V and 5 bases from J, the gap between germline ends came to 12 bases. Germline values: CDR1 SGHRS, CDR2 YFSETQ. CDR3 length: 14 residues. The chain's CDR3 is CASSFDREQDTQYF. In DNA form, the CDR3 reads TGCGCCAGCAGCTTTGACAGAGAGCAAGATACGCAGTATTTT.

This chain links TRBV9 with TRBJ1-2; D remains ambiguous. This CDR3 comprises 17 residues. Trimming cost V 0 bases and J 1 base, with 16 bases left between them. Germline-derived CDR1 and CDR2 are SGDLS and YYNGEE. CDR3 nucleotide sequence: TGTGCCAGCAGCGTAGGGAGGGAGGGCAGCTTTAACTATGGCTACACCTTC. It translates to CASSVGREGSFNYGYTF. The variable domain in full, with the rest retrieved from reference TRBV9 and TRBJ1-2, is DSGVTQTPKHLITATGQRVTLRCSPRSGDLSVYWYQQSLDQGLQFLIQYYNGEERAKGNILERFSAQQFPDLHSELNLSSLELGDSALYFCASSVGREGSFNYGYTFGSGTRLTVV.

This chain links TRBV7-8 with TRBJ2-3, with D hard to call. This CDR3 spans 14 amino acids. Germline CDR1 SGHVS, CDR2 FQNEAQ. V was clipped by 1 base and J by 4 bases, with 9 bases between them. The CDR3 DNA sequence: TGTGCCAGCAGCTTAGTTGAGGTTCCAGATACGCAGTATTTT. It specifies CASSLVEVPDTQYF. Complete variable domain (other parts from reference TRBV7-8 and TRBJ2-3): GAGVSQSPRYKVAKRGQDVALRCDPISGHVSLFWYQQALGQGPEFLTYFQNEAQLDKSGLPSDRFFAERPEGSVSTLKIQRTQQEDSAVYLCASSLVEVPDTQYFGPGTRLTVL.

The rearrangement joins TRBV7-3 to TRBJ2-2; 9 bases fit TRBD2. V shed 0 bases, J shed 3 bases, and the junction held 11 bases outside the gene matches. From germline, CDR1 is SGHTA and CDR2 FQGTGA. This CDR3 is 19 amino acids long. The CDR3 region is CASSLTSPAGGLHTGELFF. CDR3 coding DNA: TGTGCCAGCAGCTTAACCTCCCCAGCGGGGGGTCTTCACACCGGGGAGCTGTTTTTT.

V usage is TRBV5-4 and J usage is TRBJ2-1; TRBD1 might be the D (5 bases). Germline V gene sequence: CDR1 SGHNT, CDR2 YYREEE (reference sequence). V shed 4 bases and J shed 8 bases, with 10 bases lying between them. This CDR3 has 12 residues. CDR3 sequence (DNA): TGTGCCAGCAGCCCCACAGGTGATGAGCAGTTCTTC. It yields the protein CASSPTGDEQFF.

The chain recombines TRBV9 with TRBJ2-3; 9 bases fit TRBD1. Germline V gene data show CDR1 as SGDLS and CDR2 as YYNGEE. The CDR3 runs to 17 residues. J was trimmed by 0 bases and V by 0 bases; bases with no gene match: 5. The CDR3 DNA reads as TGTGCCAGCAGCGTAGAACAGGGGGCGGGGAGCACAGATACGCAGTATTTT. It encodes CASSVEQGAGSTDTQYF. Drawing the rest from reference TRBV9 and TRBJ2-3, the complete variable domain is DSGVTQTPKHLITATGQRVTLRCSPRSGDLSVYWYQQSLDQGLQFLIQYYNGEERAKGNILERFSAQQFPDLHSELNLSSLELGDSALYFCASSVEQGAGSTDTQYFGPGTRLTVL.

The chain joins TRBV4-3 to TRBJ2-7; D not resolved. The CDR3 contains 15 residues. Germline V gene lookup returns CDR1 LGHNA and CDR2 YSLEER. V gave up 0 bases and J gave up 2 bases, with 11 bases separating them. CDR3 in amino acids: CASSQDFTEPYEQYF. CDR3 sequence (DNA): TGCGCCAGCAGCCAAGATTTCACAGAGCCCTACGAGCAGTACTTC.

The chain is built from TRBV9 and TRBJ2-3; the match to TRBD1 covers 8 bases. This CDR3 has 17 residues. Losses at the gene ends were 3 bases for V and 0 bases for J; bases not matched to a gene: 9. Germline assignment: CDR1 SGDLS and CDR2 YYNGEE. In DNA, the CDR3 is TGTGCCAGCAGCGAGAAGACAGGGGAGTTGAGCACAGATACGCAGTATTTT. Translating it yields CASSEKTGELSTDTQYF.

This clone was recorded a few times. The chain has TRBV6-4 and TRBJ2-1; weak D call: TRBD2 (7 bases). V lost 3 bases and J lost 9, with 18 bases in between. In germline, CDR1 is MRHNA, CDR2 SNTAGT. This CDR3 has 15 residues. The CDR3 region is CASSDAGAGAGEQFF. In nucleotides, the CDR3 is TGTGCCAGCAGTGATGCGGGGGCTGGTGCTGGTGAGCAGTTCTTC.

This clone came up a few times. This rearrangement joins TRBV5-1 to TRBJ1-2; 8 positions match TRBD1. The length of the CDR3 is 15 residues. V was pared by 1 base and J by 6 bases, with 8 bases of the junction left unmatched. CDR1 and CDR2 (germline): SGHRS, YFSETQ. CDR3 sequence (DNA): TGCGCCAGCAGCTTGATTGTGACAGGGGAGGATGGCTACACCTTC. Amino acids: CASSLIVTGEDGYTF. Filled out from reference TRBV5-1 and TRBJ1-2, the complete variable domain reads KAGVTQTPRYLIKTRGQQVTLSCSPISGHRSVSWYQQTPGQGLQFLFEYFSETQRNKGNFPGRFSGRQFSNSRSEMNVSTLELGDSALYLCASSLIVTGEDGYTFGSGTRLTVV.

CDR3 residues: CASRSDSFSEAFF. CDR3 nucleotides: TGTGCCAGCAGGTCGGACAGCTTTAGTGAAGCTTTCTTT. The V gene is TRBV11-1, the J gene TRBJ1-1, with D perhaps TRBD1 (6 bases). V lost 6 bases and J 7 bases, leaving 15 bases between the germline ends. CDR1 and CDR2 (germline): SGHAT, FQDESV (reference sequence). The CDR3 sequence is 13 residues long.

The rearrangement links TRBV7-8 to TRBJ1-6, with 7 positions matching TRBD1. The J segment lost 10 bases and the V segment lost 4 bases, leaving 13 bases of the junction unmatched. Germline CDR1 and CDR2: SGHVS and FQNEAQ. This CDR3 has 16 residues. The CDR3 region is CASSSSRDSVRSPLHF. In nucleotides, the CDR3 is TGTGCCAGCAGCTCGAGCCGGGACAGCGTAAGGTCACCCCTCCACTTT.

The rearrangement links TRBV27 to TRBJ2-7, with D tentatively TRBD1 (5 bases). The CDR3 loop spans 11 amino acids. Trimming shortened V by 8 bases and J by 1 base, and 6 bases separated the two germline ends. The germline V gene has CDR1 MNHEY and CDR2 SMNVEV (reference sequence). The CDR3 DNA sequence: TGTGCCAGCCAGGGTTCCTACGAGCAGTACTTC. Encoded protein: CASQGSYEQYF.

This sequence joins TRBV5-4 and TRBJ2-3; 7 positions match TRBD2. Unmatched junction bases numbered 11, after V lost 4 bases and J lost 0 bases. The CDR3 has 17 residues. In germline, CDR1 is SGHNT, CDR2 YYREEE (reference sequence). The CDR3 DNA is TGTGCCAGCAGCCAGGGAGGGCGCATCTCTAGCACAGATACGCAGTATTTT. Its translation is CASSQGGRISSTDTQYF.

This chain uses TRBV6-5 with TRBJ2-7; 7 nucleotides line up with TRBD2. Unmatched junction bases numbered 4, after V lost 2 bases and J lost 0 bases. This CDR3 has 15 amino acids. The germline V gene has CDR1 MNHEY and CDR2 SVGAGI. As DNA, the CDR3 is TGTGCCAGCAGTTACGACGGGAGGAACTCCTACGAGCAGTACTTC. This translates into CASSYDGRNSYEQYF.

The chain combines TRBV27 with TRBJ1-4; perhaps TRBD1 as D (6 bases). Trimming stripped 0 bases from V and 8 bases from J, with 13 bases between. Germline CDR1 reads MNHEY; CDR2 reads SMNVEV (reference sequence). The CDR3 sequence is 15 residues long. CDR3 in amino acids: CASSLSGGAREKLFF. For the CDR3, the DNA is TGTGCCAGCAGTTTATCGGGGGGGGCTCGGGAAAAACTGTTTTTT.

The DNA for the CDR3 is TGTGCCAGCAGCTTACGACAGGTCCTCTTGGATACGCAGTATTTT. As protein: CASSLRQVLLDTQYF. The chain is built from TRBV5-4 and TRBJ2-3; a possible D gene is TRBD1 (6 bases). Trimming stripped 2 bases from V and 6 bases from J, with 16 bases between. The CDR3 loop spans 15 amino acids. Germline CDR1 reads SGHNT; CDR2 reads YYREEE (reference sequence).

J is TRBJ2-1 and V is TRBV15; D is unresolved. CDR1 is LNHNV and CDR2 is YYDKDF in the germline V gene (reference sequence). V lost 5 bases and J 1 base, leaving 12 bases between the germline ends. The CDR3 covers 15 residues. In nucleotides, the CDR3 is TGTGCCACCAGCGAGGCGCGGCTTTCCTACAATGAGCAGTTCTTC. Translation gives CATSEARLSYNEQFF.

V and J are TRBV30 and TRBJ2-5; D is possibly TRBD2 (6 bases). Germline-derived CDR1 and CDR2 are GTSNPN and SVGIG (reference sequence). The CDR3 is 15 amino acids. V dropped 4 bases and J dropped 4 bases, with 19 bases sitting between them. The CDR3 sequence: CAWTKNPGVGETQYF. The CDR3, as DNA: TGTGCCTGGACAAAAAACCCGGGGGTAGGAGAGACCCAGTACTTC.

This chain uses TRBV9 with TRBJ1-4, with 8 bases that match TRBD1. V shed 1 base and J 6 bases; nucleotides not matched to a gene: 5. The germline CDR1 and CDR2 sequences are SGDLS and YYNGEE. This CDR3 has 15 residues. CDR3 amino acids: CASSVLQGADEKLFF. In nucleotides, the CDR3 is TGTGCCAGCAGCGTACTCCAGGGGGCGGATGAAAAACTGTTTTTT. The full variable domain, completed using reference TRBV9 and TRBJ1-4, is DSGVTQTPKHLITATGQRVTLRCSPRSGDLSVYWYQQSLDQGLQFLIQYYNGEERAKGNILERFSAQQFPDLHSELNLSSLELGDSALYFCASSVLQGADEKLFFGSGTQLSVL.

The chain is built from TRBV30 and TRBJ1-5; 10 bases are a match to TRBD1. V gave up 1 base and J gave up 1 base; unmatched junction bases: 13. Germline CDR1 is GTSNPN and CDR2 is SVGIG (reference sequence). This CDR3 contains 19 residues. In DNA, the CDR3 is TGTGCCTGGAGTGGCCGGGACAGGGGCCTTGGAATAAGCAATCAGCCCCAGCATTTT. It translates to CAWSGRDRGLGISNQPQHF.

The chain uses TRBV9 and TRBJ2-5, with 7 bases aligning to TRBD2. CDR1 and CDR2 (germline): SGDLS, YYNGEE. This CDR3 is 16 amino acids long. V trimming: 0 bases; J trimming: 4 bases; junction bases outside the gene matches: 9. The CDR3 region is CASSVEGWGGRETQYF. CDR3 bases: TGTGCCAGCAGCGTAGAGGGCTGGGGGGGGAGAGAGACCCAGTACTTC.

The rearrangement joins TRBV5-1 to TRBJ2-5; 8 bases align to TRBD2. V was pared by 0 bases and J by 2 bases, with 3 bases of the junction left unmatched. The CDR3 loop spans 15 amino acids. Looked up from germline, CDR1 is SGHRS and CDR2 is YFSETQ. CDR3 in amino acids: CASSLAGGQQETQYF. CDR3 DNA sequence: TGCGCCAGCAGCTTGGCGGGAGGGCAGCAAGAGACCCAGTACTTC.

The chain is built from TRBV6-1 and TRBJ2-7; 8 positions match TRBD2. The germline gives CDR1 MNHNS, CDR2 SASEGT. V shed 5 bases and J 6 bases; nucleotides not matched to a gene: 12. The CDR3 has 15 amino acids. The CDR3 DNA follows: TGTGCCAGCAGTCCCCTTGATAGCGGGATATCCGAGCAGTACTTC. Protein: CASSPLDSGISEQYF.

This chain joins TRBV7-2 and TRBJ1-4, with unresolved D. The CDR3 runs to 15 residues. Germline V lookup: CDR1 SGHTA, CDR2 FQGNSA. V was clipped by 2 bases and J by 0 bases, with 7 bases between them. The CDR3 loop is CASSLQVATNEKLFF. CDR3 DNA: TGTGCCAGCAGCTTACAGGTCGCAACTAATGAAAAACTGTTTTTT.

This chain uses TRBV27 with TRBJ2-1; possible D gene TRBD2, 6 bases. CDR1 and CDR2 from the germline V gene are MNHEY and SMNVEV (reference sequence). This CDR3 region has 15 residues. The V and J ends lost 5 bases and 2 bases respectively, with 13 bases between them. The DNA of the CDR3 is TGTGCCAGCAGTGCTGCGGGGTCCCCCTACAATGAGCAGTTCTTC. Protein product: CASSAAGSPYNEQFF.

This chain joins TRBV28 and TRBJ2-7, with no clear D. Trimming stripped 3 bases from V and 4 bases from J, with 4 bases between. Germline-derived CDR1 and CDR2 are MDHEN and SYDVKM. This CDR3 is 11 amino acids long. CDR3 amino acids: CASSFRYEQYF. The CDR3 nucleotides are TGTGCCAGCAGTTTCCGTTACGAGCAGTACTTC.